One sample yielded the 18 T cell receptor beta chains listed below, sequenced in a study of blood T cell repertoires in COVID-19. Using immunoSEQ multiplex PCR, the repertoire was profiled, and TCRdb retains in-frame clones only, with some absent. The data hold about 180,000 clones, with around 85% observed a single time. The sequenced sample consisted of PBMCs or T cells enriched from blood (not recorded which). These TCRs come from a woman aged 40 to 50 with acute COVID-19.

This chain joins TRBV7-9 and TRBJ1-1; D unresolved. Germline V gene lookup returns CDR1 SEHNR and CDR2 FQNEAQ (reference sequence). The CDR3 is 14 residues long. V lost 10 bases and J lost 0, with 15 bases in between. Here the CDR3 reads CATRHEMLNTEAFF. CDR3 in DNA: TGTGCCACACGACATGAAATGTTGAACACTGAAGCTTTCTTT.

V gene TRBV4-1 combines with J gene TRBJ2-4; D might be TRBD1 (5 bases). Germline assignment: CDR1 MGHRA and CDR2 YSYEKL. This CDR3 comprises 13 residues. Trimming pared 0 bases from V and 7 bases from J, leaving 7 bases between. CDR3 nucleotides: TGCGCCAGCAGCCAAGAAGGGGTCAACATTCAGTACTTC. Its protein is CASSQEGVNIQYF.

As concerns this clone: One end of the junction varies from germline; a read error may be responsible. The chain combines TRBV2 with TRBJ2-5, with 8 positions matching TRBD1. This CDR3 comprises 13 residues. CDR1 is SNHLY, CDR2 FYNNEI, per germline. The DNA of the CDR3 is TGTGCCAGCACTGAACAGGGGGAGACCACCCAGTACTTC. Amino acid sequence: CASTEQGETTQYF.

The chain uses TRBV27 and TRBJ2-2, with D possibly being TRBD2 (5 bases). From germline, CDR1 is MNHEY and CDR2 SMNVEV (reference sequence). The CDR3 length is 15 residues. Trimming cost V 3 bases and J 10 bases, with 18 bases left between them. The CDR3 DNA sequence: TGTGCCAGCAGTTTTCGGACGACCCTCCGGGAGGAGCTGTTTTTT. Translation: CASSFRTTLREELFF.

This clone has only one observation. The CDR3 bases are TGCGCCAGCAGCCAGGCCCTGGACAGGGGCTTTGATGGCTACACCTTC. Its translation: CASSQALDRGFDGYTF. The gene calls are TRBV4-1 and TRBJ1-2; TRBD1 agrees at 9 bases. CDR1 MGHRA and CDR2 YSYEKL come from the germline V gene. The junction had 11 bases not matched to a gene; V was cut back by 3 bases and J by 6 bases. The CDR3 contains 16 residues.

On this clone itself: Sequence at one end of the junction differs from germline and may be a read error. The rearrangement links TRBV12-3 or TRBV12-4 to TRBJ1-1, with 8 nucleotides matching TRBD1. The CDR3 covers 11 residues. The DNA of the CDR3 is TGTGCCAGCAGTACGACGACACAGGGGGTCTTT. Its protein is CASSTTTQGVF.

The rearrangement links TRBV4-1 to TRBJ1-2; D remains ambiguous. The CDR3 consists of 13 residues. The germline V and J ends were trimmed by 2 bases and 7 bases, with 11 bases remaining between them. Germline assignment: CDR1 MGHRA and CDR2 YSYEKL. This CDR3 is CASSQSFQVGYTF. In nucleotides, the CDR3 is TGCGCCAGCAGCCAATCCTTTCAGGTTGGCTACACCTTC.

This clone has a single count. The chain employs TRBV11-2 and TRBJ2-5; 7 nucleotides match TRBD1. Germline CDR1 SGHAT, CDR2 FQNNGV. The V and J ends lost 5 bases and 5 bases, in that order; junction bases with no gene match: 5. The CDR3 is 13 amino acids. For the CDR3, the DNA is TGTGCCAGCAGCCCGACAGGGCGGGAGACCCAGTACTTC. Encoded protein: CASSPTGRETQYF.

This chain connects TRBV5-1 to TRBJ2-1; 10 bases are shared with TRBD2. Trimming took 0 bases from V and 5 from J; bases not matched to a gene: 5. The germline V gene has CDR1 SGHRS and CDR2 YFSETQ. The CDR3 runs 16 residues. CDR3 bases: TGCGCCAGCAGCTTGGATAGCGGACTAGCGGACAATGAGCAGTTCTTC. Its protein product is CASSLDSGLADNEQFF.

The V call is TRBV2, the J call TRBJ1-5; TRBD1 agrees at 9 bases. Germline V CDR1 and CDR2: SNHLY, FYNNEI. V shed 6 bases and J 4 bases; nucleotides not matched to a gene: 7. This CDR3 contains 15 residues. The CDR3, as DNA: TGTGCCAGCAGCAAAGAAGGGACAGGGAATCAGCCCCAGCATTTT. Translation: CASSKEGTGNQPQHF.

CDR3 sequence: CASSLTSGPFTEQFF. The CDR3 DNA reads TGTGCCAGCAGCTTGACTAGCGGGCCGTTTACCGAGCAGTTCTTC. The chain uses TRBV5-5 and TRBJ2-1, with 9 bases fitting TRBD2. The V gene end was trimmed by 1 base and the J gene end by 10 bases; junction bases not matched to a gene: 9. From germline, CDR1 is SGHKS and CDR2 YYEKEE (reference sequence). This CDR3 comprises 15 residues. Full variable domain (rest looked up from reference TRBV5-5 and TRBJ2-1): DAGVTQSPTHLIKTRGQQVTLRCSPISGHKSVSWYQQVLGQGPQFIFQYYEKEERGRGNFPDRFSARQFPNYSSELNVNALLLGDSALYLCASSLTSGPFTEQFFGPGTRLTVL.

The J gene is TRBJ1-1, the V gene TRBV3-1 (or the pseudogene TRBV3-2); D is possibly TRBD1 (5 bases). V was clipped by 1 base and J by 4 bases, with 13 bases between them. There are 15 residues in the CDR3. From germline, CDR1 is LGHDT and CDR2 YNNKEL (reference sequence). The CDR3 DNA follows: TGTGCCAGCAGCCAAGTTCTCACAGGTACCACTGAAGCTTTCTTT. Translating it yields CASSQVLTGTTEAFF.

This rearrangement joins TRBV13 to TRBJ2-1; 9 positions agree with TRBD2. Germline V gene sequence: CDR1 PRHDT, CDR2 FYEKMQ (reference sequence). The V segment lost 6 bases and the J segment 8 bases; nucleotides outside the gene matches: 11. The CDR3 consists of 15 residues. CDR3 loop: CASSLMGTSSHEQFF. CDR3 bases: TGTGCCAGCAGTTTGATGGGGACTAGCAGCCATGAGCAGTTCTTC. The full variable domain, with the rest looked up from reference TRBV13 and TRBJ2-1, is AAGVIQSPRHLIKEKRETATLKCYPIPRHDTVYWYQQGPGQDPQFLISFYEKMQSDKGSIPDRFSAQQFSDYHSELNMSSLELGDSALYFCASSLMGTSSHEQFFGPGTRLTVL.

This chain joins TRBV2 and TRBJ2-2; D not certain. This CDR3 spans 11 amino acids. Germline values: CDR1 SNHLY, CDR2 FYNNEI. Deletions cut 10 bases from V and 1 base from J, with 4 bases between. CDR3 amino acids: CATGNTGELFF. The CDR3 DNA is TGTGCCACGGGGAACACCGGGGAGCTGTTTTTT.

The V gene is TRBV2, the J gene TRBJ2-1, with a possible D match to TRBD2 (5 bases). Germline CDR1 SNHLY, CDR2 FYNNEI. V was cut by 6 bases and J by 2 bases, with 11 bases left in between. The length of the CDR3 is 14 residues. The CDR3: CASRRTLTYNEQFF. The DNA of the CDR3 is TGTGCCAGCAGGCGGACTTTGACCTACAATGAGCAGTTCTTC.

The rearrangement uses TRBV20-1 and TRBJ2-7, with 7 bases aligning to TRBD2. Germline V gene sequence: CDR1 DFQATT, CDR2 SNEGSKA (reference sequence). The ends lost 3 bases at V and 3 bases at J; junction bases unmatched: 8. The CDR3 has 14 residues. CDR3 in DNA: TGCAGTGCTAGTAGCGGGTACAATGACTACGAGCAGTACTTC. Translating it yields CSASSGYNDYEQYF.

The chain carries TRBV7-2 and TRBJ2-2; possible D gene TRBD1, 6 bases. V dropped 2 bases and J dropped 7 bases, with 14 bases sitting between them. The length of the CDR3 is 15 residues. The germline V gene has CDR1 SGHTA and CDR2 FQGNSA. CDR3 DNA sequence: TGTGCCAGCAGCTTATTTCAGGGGTCGAGCGGGGAGCTGTTTTTT. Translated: CASSLFQGSSGELFF.

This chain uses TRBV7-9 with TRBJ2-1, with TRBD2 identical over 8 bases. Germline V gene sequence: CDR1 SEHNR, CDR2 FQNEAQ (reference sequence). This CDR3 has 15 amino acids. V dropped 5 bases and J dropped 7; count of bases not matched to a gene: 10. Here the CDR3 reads CASSPRSGRSNEQFF. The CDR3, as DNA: TGTGCCAGCAGCCCTCGAAGCGGGAGAAGTAATGAGCAGTTCTTC.